This entry is about one T cell receptor beta chain. TCRdb keeps only in-frame clones here, not all; method: immunoSEQ multiplex PCR. The repertoire holds 350,000 to 500,000 clones, with roughly 89% as singletons. This record belongs to a study of Ad26.COV2.S vaccination and SARS-CoV-2 variants. At the level of the study: COV1001, an Ad26.COV2.S trial, supplied this vaccine-arm donor. Administration of Ad26.COV2.S was intramuscular, either once or twice 56 days apart.

V was pared by 0 bases and J by 9 bases, with 21 bases between. CDR3 length: 17 residues. Per the germline V gene, CDR1 is MGHRA and CDR2 is YSYEKL. The treatment here: about 20 received Ad26.COV2.S at low or high dose, single or two shots; 5 received placebo; per-sample allocation not given. Each sample was drawn 63 days after the first injection (of vaccine or placebo). The sequence was obtained from a person between 18 and 60 years old who received the Ad26.COV2.S COVID-19 vaccine or a placebo. The V and J genes are TRBV4-1 and TRBJ1-5, with D tentatively TRBD1 (5 bases). The input for sequencing was peripheral blood, taken in a trial of Ad26.COV2.S vaccine versus placebo. DNA of the CDR3: TGCGCCAGCAGCCAAGACGGGGGGAGGGCTCACCTTTGGCCCCAGCATTTT. Amino acids: CASSQDGGRAHLWPQHF.